This T cell receptor beta chain was observed in a study of patients and donors after allogeneic stem cell transplantation. A single count supports this clonotype. Per germline, CDR1 SQVTM and CDR2 ANQGSEA. The CDR3 runs 14 residues. V gave up 4 bases and J gave up 4 bases, with 15 bases separating them. TCRdb passed the RT-PCR reads through MiXCR, listing each CDR3 protein once. The sample contains 2,000 to 2,500 distinct CDR3 sequences, approximately 8% of which appear only once. The sample comprised blood, either unsorted or a sorted T cell fraction (not recorded which). The receptor was isolated from a human donor who was either an allogeneic HSCT recipient or a stem cell or donor lymphocyte infusion donor (not recorded which). It is not recorded whose cells these are; they may come from a transplant donor. The chain recombines TRBV29-1 with TRBJ2-3, with D uncertain. The CDR3 region is CSVALRLGADTQYF. Written as DNA, the CDR3 is TGCAGCGTTGCTCTACGATTGGGTGCAGATACGCAGTATTTT.